The source of this TCR beta chain is a study of T-cell reconstitution after alpha-beta-depleted transplantation in children. TCRbeta library construction was performed incorporating unique molecular identifiers. TCRdb fed the PCR reads into MiXCR, producing one record per CDR3 protein. Found here are some 640,000 distinct CDR3 sequences, roughly 17% of them singletons; the top ten hold 0.9% to 1.2%. Trimming took 7 bases from V and 6 from J, leaving 18 bases between them. The CDR3 contains 14 residues. The receptor comes from a human donor who donated a stem cell graft to a child with acute myeloid leukemia. Here the sequenced sample was PBMCs from the stem cell graft donor, taken from the stem cell graft. The rearrangement joins TRBV6-7 to TRBJ2-5; D possibly matches TRBD1 or TRBD2 (6 bases each). TRBV6-7 is noted as an ORF with a role that remains uncertain. Written as DNA, the CDR3 is TGTGCCAGCAACAGGTTGGGGGGCGCGAAGACCCAGTACTTC. It translates to CASNRLGGAKTQYF.